The 16 T cell receptor beta chains presented below share a single source sample, sequenced in a study of cytomegalovirus exposure and HLA in healthy donors. Amplification used 60 Vbeta primers and 13 Jbeta primers. Libraries were prepared by immunoSEQ multiplex PCR; TCRdb keeps only in-frame clonotypes and omits some of them. The sample yields 150,000 to 200,000 clones, 77% seen once. Material for sequencing was PBMCs. These TCRs come from a woman under 40 in good health and CMV-seropositive.

This rearrangement joins TRBV7-3 to TRBJ2-3, with TRBD2 as a possible D gene (6 bases). V lost 4 bases, J lost 6 bases, and 20 bases lay in between. In germline, CDR1 is SGHTA, CDR2 FQGTGA. The CDR3 totals 16 residues. The CDR3 DNA reads as TGTGCCAGCAGCTCTACTCTAGCGCCTCGGCGGGATACGCAGTATTTT. Translated: CASSSTLAPRRDTQYF.

The gene calls are TRBV6-6 and TRBJ2-1; 8 bases match TRBD2. Germline trimming cut 0 bases from V and 7 bases from J; bases unmatched to any gene: 2. Per the germline V gene, CDR1 is MNHNY and CDR2 is SVGAGI (reference sequence). CDR3 length equals 14 residues. The CDR3 coding sequence is TGTGCCAGCAGTTACTCCCAGCGGGAGAATGAGCAGTTCTTC. This translates into CASSYSQRENEQFF.

This chain links TRBV6-5 with TRBJ2-5; weak D call: TRBD2 (6 bases). Germline CDR1 is MNHEY and CDR2 is SVGAGI. V gave up 0 bases and J gave up 2 bases, with 13 bases separating them. This CDR3 is built from 16 residues. CDR3 residues: CASSYSWRGSQETQYF. The CDR3 DNA sequence: TGTGCCAGCAGTTACTCCTGGCGGGGCAGTCAAGAGACCCAGTACTTC.

The chain joins TRBV28 to TRBJ1-4; D unclear. The CDR3 runs 15 residues. Germline assignment: CDR1 MDHEN and CDR2 SYDVKM. V lost 2 bases, J lost 17 bases, and 24 bases lay in between. CDR3 nucleotides: TGTGCCAGCAGTTTAAAAGCGGGAATAGGCACAAGAAAATTTTTT. This sequence encodes CASSLKAGIGTRKFF.

V gene TRBV28 combines with J gene TRBJ2-7; TRBD1 agrees at 8 bases. There are 14 residues in the CDR3. In germline, CDR1 is MDHEN, CDR2 SYDVKM. V lost 4 bases and J lost 4; bases outside the gene matches: 6. The CDR3 spells CASSSGQEIYEQYF. CDR3 coding DNA: TGTGCCAGCAGTTCGGGACAGGAGATTTACGAGCAGTACTTC.

The V call is TRBV27, the J call TRBJ1-5; 9 nucleotides match TRBD1. The CDR3 is 14 amino acids. Germline trimming cut 6 bases from V and 6 bases from J; bases unmatched to any gene: 6. Germline V gene lookup returns CDR1 MNHEY and CDR2 SMNVEV (reference sequence). The CDR3 sequence is CASSRDREGQPQHF. The CDR3 DNA is TGTGCCAGCAGCCGGGACAGGGAAGGTCAGCCCCAGCATTTT.

The chain is built from TRBV7-8 and TRBJ2-1, with 7 bases identical to TRBD2. The germline gives CDR1 SGHVS, CDR2 FQNEAQ. CDR3 length equals 13 residues. Trimming removed 1 base from V and 12 bases from J; junction bases left unmatched: 6. CDR3 residues: CASSLGERGSQFF. As DNA, the CDR3 is TGTGCCAGCAGCTTAGGGGAGCGGGGATCGCAGTTCTTC.

The chain couples TRBV6-5 to TRBJ2-5, with a possible D match to TRBD2 (6 bases). CDR1 is MNHEY and CDR2 is SVGAGI in the germline V gene. The CDR3 totals 13 residues. V gave up 0 bases and J gave up 4 bases, with 6 bases separating them. The CDR3 coding sequence is TGTGCCAGCAGTTACTCCGGGGGAGAGACCCAGTACTTC. Translating it yields CASSYSGGETQYF.

This chain connects TRBV30 to TRBJ1-2, with D unresolved. CDR3 length: 13 amino acids. Trimming removed 7 bases from V and 3 bases from J, with 15 bases in between. Per germline, CDR1 GTSNPN and CDR2 SVGIG (reference sequence). In DNA, the CDR3 is TGTGCCTACCAAGGAGGAGGAGACTATGGCTACACCTTC. Translation: CAYQGGGDYGYTF.

CDR3 region: CAISEGLVSREQFF. CDR3 nucleotides: TGTGCCATCAGTGAGGGACTAGTATCTCGTGAGCAGTTCTTC. V is TRBV10-3 and J is TRBJ2-1; 7 bases are shared with TRBD2. J lost 9 bases, V lost 2 bases, and 7 bases had no gene match. CDR3 length: 14 residues. From germline, CDR1 is ENHRY and CDR2 SYGVKD.

About this clone itself: The CDR3 does not end in the conserved phenylalanine or tryptophan, so this is likely a read error. The chain employs TRBV2 and TRBJ1-2; D not certain. Trimming cost V 5 bases and J 1 base, with 11 bases left between them. CDR1 is SNHLY, CDR2 FYNNEI, per germline. CDR3 size: 14 residues. CDR3 amino acids: CASSSDGINYGYTL. CDR3 coding DNA: TGTGCCAGCAGTTCGGACGGGATTAACTATGGCTACACCCTC.

This sequence joins TRBV5-8 and TRBJ2-2, with TRBD1 as a possible D gene (6 bases). Trimming cost V 1 base and J 7 bases, with 14 bases left between them. The CDR3 spans 15 residues. Germline V gives CDR1 SGHTS, CDR2 YDEGEE. Here the CDR3 DNA reads TGTGCCAGCAGCTTGTCAGGGGTGATTGACGGGGAGCTGTTTTTT. Protein product: CASSLSGVIDGELFF.

This clone was seen a single time. V and J are TRBV4-1 and TRBJ2-7; 11 bases are shared with TRBD2. The junction had 6 bases not matched to a gene; V was cut back by 0 bases and J by 5 bases. The germline V gene has CDR1 MGHRA and CDR2 YSYEKL. The CDR3 runs to 16 residues. For the CDR3, the DNA is TGCGCCAGCAGCCAAGAAACTAGCGGGAGTTCGAACGAGCAGTACTTC. As protein: CASSQETSGSSNEQYF.

The chain employs TRBV14 and TRBJ2-7; D gene uncertain. The V gene lost 2 bases and the J gene lost 6 bases, with 11 bases spanning the gap. Germline loops: CDR1 SGHDN, CDR2 FVKESK. The CDR3 totals 13 residues. CDR3 nucleotides: TGTGCCAGCAGCCAAACTCTAGGTACCGAGCAGTACTTC. Its protein product is CASSQTLGTEQYF.

This clone occurred a few times. The rearrangement joins TRBV2 to TRBJ1-1; D is unresolved. Per the germline V gene, CDR1 is SNHLY and CDR2 is FYNNEI. Trimming took 3 bases from V and 0 from J, leaving 5 bases between them. The CDR3 runs to 13 residues. The CDR3 DNA is TGTGCCAGCAGTGATGAGTTGAACACTGAAGCTTTCTTT. The encoded protein is CASSDELNTEAFF. Full variable domain (outside the CDR3, taken from reference TRBV2 and TRBJ1-1): EPEVTQTPSHQVTQMGQEVILRCVPISNHLYFYWYRQILGQKVEFLVSFYNNEISEKSEIFDDQFSVERPDGSNFTLKIRSTKLEDSAMYFCASSDELNTEAFFGQGTRLTVV.

V and J are TRBV5-1 and TRBJ2-1; 8 bases map to TRBD1. The CDR3 spans 18 residues. Germline loops: CDR1 SGHRS, CDR2 YFSETQ. J was trimmed by 3 bases and V by 0 bases; bases with no gene match: 11. CDR3 protein: CASSLEPPGGVIYNEQFF. CDR3 bases: TGCGCCAGCAGCTTGGAACCCCCAGGGGGCGTTATCTACAATGAGCAGTTCTTC.